This T cell receptor (beta chain) was captured in a study of blood T cell repertoires in COVID-19. Study information: Samples taken during acute and convalescent COVID-19 were collected in the United States, Italy and Spain.

This table comes from immunoSEQ multiplex PCR, and its TCRdb copy is limited to in-frame clones, with some not included. The sample holds about 92,000 clones; about 78% are singletons and the top ten take about 8.7%. Germline V gives CDR1 SGHRS, CDR2 YFSETQ. This CDR3 region has 14 residues. V was cut by 5 bases and J by 2 bases, with 12 bases left in between. Specimen: peripheral blood. The origin of this receptor is a man aged 50 to 60 who had recovered from COVID-19. This chain joins TRBV5-1 and TRBJ2-3; no reliable D call. DNA of the CDR3: TGCGCCAGCAGGTCCCTAGGCTCCACAGATACGCAGTATTTT. Amino acid sequence: CASRSLGSTDTQYF.